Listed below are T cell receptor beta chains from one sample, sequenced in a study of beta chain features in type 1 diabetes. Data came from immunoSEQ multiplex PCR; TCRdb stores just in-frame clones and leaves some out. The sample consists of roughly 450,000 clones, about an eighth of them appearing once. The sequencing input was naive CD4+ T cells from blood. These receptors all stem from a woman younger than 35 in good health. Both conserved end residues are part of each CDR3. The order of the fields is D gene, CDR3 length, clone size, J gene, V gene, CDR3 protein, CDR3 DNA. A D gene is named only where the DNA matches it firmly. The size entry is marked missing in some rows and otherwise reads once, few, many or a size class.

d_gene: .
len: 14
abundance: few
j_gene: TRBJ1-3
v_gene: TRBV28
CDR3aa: CASKLGLTGNTIYF
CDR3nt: TGTGCCAGCAAGTTGGGTTTGACTGGAAACACCATATATTTT

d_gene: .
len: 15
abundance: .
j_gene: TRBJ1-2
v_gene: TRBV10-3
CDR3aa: CAISESMGGQTGYTF
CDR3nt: TGTGCCATCAGTGAGTCGATGGGCGGACAGACCGGCTACACCTTC

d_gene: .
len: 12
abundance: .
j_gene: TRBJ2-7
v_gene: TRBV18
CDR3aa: CASSPPAGQQYF
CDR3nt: TGTGCCAGCTCACCACCGGCCGGGCAGCAGTACTTC

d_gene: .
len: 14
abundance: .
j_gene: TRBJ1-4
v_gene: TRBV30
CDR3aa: CAWSEGNNNEKLFF
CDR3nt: TGTGCCTGGAGTGAGGGAAACAATAATGAAAAACTGTTTTTT

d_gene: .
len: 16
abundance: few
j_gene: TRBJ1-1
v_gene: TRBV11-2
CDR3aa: CASTQINGQANTEAFF
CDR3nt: TGTGCCAGCACCCAAATCAACGGGCAGGCCAACACTGAAGCTTTCTTT

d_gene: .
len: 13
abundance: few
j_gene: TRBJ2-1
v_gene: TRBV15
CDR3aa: CATLFQGNNEQFF
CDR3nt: TGTGCCACCTTATTCCAGGGGAACAATGAGCAGTTCTTC

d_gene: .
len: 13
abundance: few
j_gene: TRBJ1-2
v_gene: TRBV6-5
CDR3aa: CASSFTYDYGYTF
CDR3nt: TGTGCCAGCAGTTTCACGTACGACTATGGCTACACCTTC

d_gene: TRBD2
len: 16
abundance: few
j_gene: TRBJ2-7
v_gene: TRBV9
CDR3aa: CASSRTSGTEGNEQYF
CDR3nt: TGTGCCAGCAGCCGGACTAGCGGGACCGAGGGCAACGAGCAGTACTTC

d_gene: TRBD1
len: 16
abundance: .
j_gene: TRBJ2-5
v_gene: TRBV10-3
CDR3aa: CATQSGTGSTLETQYF
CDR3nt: TGTGCCACGCAGTCCGGGACAGGGAGTACGTTAGAGACCCAGTACTTC

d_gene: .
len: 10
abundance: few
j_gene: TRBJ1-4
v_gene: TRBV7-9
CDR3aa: CATRRAGGFF
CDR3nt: TGTGCCACCCGCCGGGCAGGAGGGTTTTTT

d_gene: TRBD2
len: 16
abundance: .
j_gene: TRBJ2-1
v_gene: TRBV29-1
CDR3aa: CSTLRLAGFANNEQFF
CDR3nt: TGCAGCACACTGAGACTAGCGGGATTTGCCAACAATGAGCAGTTCTTC

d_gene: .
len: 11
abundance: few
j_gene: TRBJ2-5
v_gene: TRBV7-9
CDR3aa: CASSPVETQYF
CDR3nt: TGTGCCAGCAGCCCGGTAGAGACCCAGTACTTC

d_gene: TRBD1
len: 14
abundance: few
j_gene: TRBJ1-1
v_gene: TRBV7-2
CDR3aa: CASSLGQGNTEAFF
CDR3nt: TGTGCCAGCAGCTTAGGACAGGGGAACACTGAAGCTTTCTTT

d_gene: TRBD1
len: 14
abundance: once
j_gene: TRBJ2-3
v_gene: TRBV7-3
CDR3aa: CASSSNRGEGTQYF
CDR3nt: TGTGCCAGCAGCTCTAACAGGGGTGAGGGTACGCAGTATTTT

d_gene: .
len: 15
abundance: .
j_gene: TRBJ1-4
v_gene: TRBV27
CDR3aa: CASSRYRASNEKLFF
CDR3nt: TGTGCCAGCAGTCGCTACAGGGCCTCTAATGAAAAACTGTTTTTT

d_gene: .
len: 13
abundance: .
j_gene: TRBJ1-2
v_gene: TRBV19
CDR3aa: CASTGRAYYGYTF
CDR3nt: TGTGCCAGTACCGGCAGGGCTTACTATGGCTACACCTTC

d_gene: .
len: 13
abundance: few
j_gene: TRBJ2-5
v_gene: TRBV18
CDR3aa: CASSLLQRETQYF
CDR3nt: TGTGCCAGCTCACTCCTACAGCGCGAGACCCAGTACTTC

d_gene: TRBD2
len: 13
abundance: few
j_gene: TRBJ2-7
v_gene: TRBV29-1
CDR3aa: CSVSGGRDYEQYF
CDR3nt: TGCAGCGTTTCAGGCGGGAGGGACTACGAGCAGTACTTC

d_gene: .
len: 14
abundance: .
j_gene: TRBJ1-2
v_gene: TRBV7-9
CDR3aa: CGLPHTTGKEGYTF
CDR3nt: TGTGGCCTACCCCATACAACAGGGAAAGAGGGCTACACCTTC

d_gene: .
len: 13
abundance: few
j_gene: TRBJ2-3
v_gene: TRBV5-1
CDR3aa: CASSLFTEDTQYF
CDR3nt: TGCGCCAGCAGCTTGTTTACCGAAGATACGCAGTATTTT

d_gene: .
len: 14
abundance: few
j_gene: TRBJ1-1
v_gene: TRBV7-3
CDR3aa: CASSLKAGGTEAFF
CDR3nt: TGTGCCAGCAGCTTAAAGGCAGGCGGCACTGAAGCTTTCTTT

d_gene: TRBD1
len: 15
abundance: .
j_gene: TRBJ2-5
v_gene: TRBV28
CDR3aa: CASKEGTVLQETQYF
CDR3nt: TGTGCCAGCAAAGAAGGGACAGTTTTACAAGAGACCCAGTACTTC

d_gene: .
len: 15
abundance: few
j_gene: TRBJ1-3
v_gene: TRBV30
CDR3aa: CAWSPPTISGNTIYF
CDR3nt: TGTGCCTGGAGTCCGCCGACGATCAGCGGAAACACCATATATTTT

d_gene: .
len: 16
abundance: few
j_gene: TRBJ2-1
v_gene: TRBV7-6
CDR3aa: CASSLGSARGRYEQFF
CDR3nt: TGTGCCAGCAGCTTAGGATCAGCCAGGGGGAGGTATGAGCAGTTCTTC

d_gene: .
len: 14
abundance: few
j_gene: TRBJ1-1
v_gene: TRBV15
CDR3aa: CATSRGGARTEAFF
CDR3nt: TGTGCCACCAGCAGAGGGGGGGCGAGGACTGAAGCTTTCTTT

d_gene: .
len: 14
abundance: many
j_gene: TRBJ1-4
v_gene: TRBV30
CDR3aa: CAWRDVSITEKLFF
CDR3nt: TGTGCCTGGAGGGACGTATCGATTACTGAAAAACTGTTTTTT

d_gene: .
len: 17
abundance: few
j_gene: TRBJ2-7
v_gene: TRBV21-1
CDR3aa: CASSKDLDVGTPYEQYF
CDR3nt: TGTGCCAGCAGCAAAGACCTAGACGTAGGGACTCCCTACGAGCAGTACTTC

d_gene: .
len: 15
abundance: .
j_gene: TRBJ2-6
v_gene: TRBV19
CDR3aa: CASGQWNSGANVLTF
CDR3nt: TGTGCCAGCGGACAGTGGAACTCTGGGGCCAACGTCCTGACTTTC

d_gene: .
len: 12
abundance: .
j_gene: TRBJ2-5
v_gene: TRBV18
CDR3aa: CASSPLGETQYF
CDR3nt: TGTGCCAGCTCACCTCTCGGGGAGACCCAGTACTTC

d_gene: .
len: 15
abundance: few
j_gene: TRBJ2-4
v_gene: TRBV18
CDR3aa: CASSPGELAKNIQYF
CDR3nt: TGTGCCAGCTCACCCGGAGAGTTAGCCAAAAACATTCAGTACTTC

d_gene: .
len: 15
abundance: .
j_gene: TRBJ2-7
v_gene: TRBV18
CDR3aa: CASSPVKVYAYEQYF
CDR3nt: TGTGCCAGCTCACCAGTGAAGGTCTACGCCTACGAGCAGTACTTC

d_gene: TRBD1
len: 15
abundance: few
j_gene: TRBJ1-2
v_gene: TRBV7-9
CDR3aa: CASSPRTGDYYGYTF
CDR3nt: TGTGCCAGCAGCCCGAGGACAGGGGATTACTATGGCTACACCTTC

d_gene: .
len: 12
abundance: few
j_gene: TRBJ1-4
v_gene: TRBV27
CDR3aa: CASSLLDEKLFF
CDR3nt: TGTGCCAGCAGTTTATTAGATGAAAAACTGTTTTTT

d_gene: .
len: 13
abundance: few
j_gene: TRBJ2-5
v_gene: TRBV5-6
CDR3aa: CASSLAPRETQYF
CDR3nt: TGTGCCAGCAGCTTGGCCCCCAGGGAGACCCAGTACTTC

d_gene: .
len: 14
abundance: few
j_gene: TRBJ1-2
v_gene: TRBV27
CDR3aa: CASSKRQNGGGYTF
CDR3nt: TGTGCCAGCAGTAAGAGACAGAACGGAGGTGGCTACACCTTC

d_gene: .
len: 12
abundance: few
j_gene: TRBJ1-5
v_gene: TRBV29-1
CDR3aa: CSAGQFNQPQHF
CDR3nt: TGCAGCGCCGGGCAGTTCAATCAGCCCCAGCATTTT

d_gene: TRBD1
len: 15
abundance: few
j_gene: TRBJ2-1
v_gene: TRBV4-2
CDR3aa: CASSRPGTGGNEQFF
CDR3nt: TGTGCCAGCAGCCGACCCGGGACAGGGGGCAATGAGCAGTTCTTC

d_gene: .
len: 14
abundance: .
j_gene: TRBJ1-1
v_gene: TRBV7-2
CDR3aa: CASSLAGLNTEAFF
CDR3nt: TGTGCCAGCAGCTTAGCAGGGTTGAACACTGAAGCTTTCTTT

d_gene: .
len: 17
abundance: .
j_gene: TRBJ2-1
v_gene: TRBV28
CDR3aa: CASSFPLAPSSYNEQFF
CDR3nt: TGTGCCAGCAGTTTCCCCTTGGCCCCGAGCTCCTACAATGAGCAGTTCTTC

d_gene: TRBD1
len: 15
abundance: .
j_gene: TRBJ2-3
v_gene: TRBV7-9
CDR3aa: CASSKTGVGTDTQYF
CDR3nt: TGTGCCAGCAGCAAGACAGGGGTCGGCACAGATACGCAGTATTTT